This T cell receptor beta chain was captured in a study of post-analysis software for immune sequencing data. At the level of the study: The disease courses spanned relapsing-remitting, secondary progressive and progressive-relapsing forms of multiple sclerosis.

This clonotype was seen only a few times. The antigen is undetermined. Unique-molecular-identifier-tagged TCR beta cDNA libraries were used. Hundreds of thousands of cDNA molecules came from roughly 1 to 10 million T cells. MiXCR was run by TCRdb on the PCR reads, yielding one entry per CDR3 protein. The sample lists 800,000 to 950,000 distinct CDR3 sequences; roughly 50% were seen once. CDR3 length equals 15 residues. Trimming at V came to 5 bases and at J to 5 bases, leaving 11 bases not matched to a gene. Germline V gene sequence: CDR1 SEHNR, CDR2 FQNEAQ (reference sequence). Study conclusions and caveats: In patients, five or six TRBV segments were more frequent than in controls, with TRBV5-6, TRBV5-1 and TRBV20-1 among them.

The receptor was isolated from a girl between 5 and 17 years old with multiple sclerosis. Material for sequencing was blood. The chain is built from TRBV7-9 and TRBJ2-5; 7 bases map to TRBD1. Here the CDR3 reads CASSPFLDRAETQYF. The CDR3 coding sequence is TGTGCCAGCAGCCCCTTCCTCGACAGGGCCGAGACCCAGTACTTC.